This T cell receptor (beta chain) was sequenced for a study of T-cell reconstitution after alpha-beta-depleted transplantation in children. This clonotype appeared a few times. During its preparation, the TCRbeta library received unique molecular identifiers. TCRdb re-analysed the PCR reads in MiXCR, keeping a single row per CDR3 protein. The table lists 490,000 or so distinct CDR3 sequences, roughly an eighth of them singletons. Germline V gene sequence: CDR1 ENHRY, CDR2 SYGVKD. Trimming took 0 bases from V and 2 from J, leaving 14 bases between them. This CDR3 is 16 amino acids long. J is TRBJ2-7 and V is TRBV10-3, with a possible D match to TRBD2 (5 bases). The starting material was PBMCs from the stem cell graft donor, obtained from the stem cell graft. The sequence came from a human donor who donated a stem cell graft to a child with combined immunodeficiency. CDR3 in amino acids: CAISESELAPTYEQYF. The CDR3 coding sequence is TGTGCCATCAGTGAGTCTGAGCTAGCCCCAACCTACGAGCAGTACTTC.